Below are 9 T cell receptor beta chains sequenced from a single sample in a study of T cell responses to AZD1222 COVID-19 vaccine. Profiled with immunoSEQ multiplex PCR; TCRdb holds only in-frame clones, not every one. The top ten clones hold 6.9% of a sample with about 150,000 clones, roughly nine tenths of them seen once. The material was peripheral blood, obtained after recovery from COVID-19. Every receptor here comes from an adult who had recovered from COVID-19.

The rearrangement uses TRBV28 and TRBJ1-2, with unresolved D. This CDR3 comprises 13 residues. Germline-derived CDR1 and CDR2 are MDHEN and SYDVKM. Trimming cost V 7 bases and J 4 bases, with 13 bases left between them. The CDR3 nucleotides read TGTGCCAGCACCCGGGAAGGAACCTATGGCTACACCTTC. Translated, it gives CASTREGTYGYTF.

This clone was seen once. This chain connects TRBV9 to TRBJ2-3; 7 nucleotides agree with TRBD2. Trimming removed 8 bases from V and 5 bases from J; junction bases left unmatched: 2. Germline-derived CDR1 and CDR2 are SGDLS and YYNGEE. CDR3 length: 11 residues. CDR3 in DNA: TGTGCCAGTGGGGAGGGAGATACGCAGTATTTT. Translated, it gives CASGEGDTQYF.

The chain uses TRBV10-1 and TRBJ2-3, with 10 bases identical to TRBD2. CDR1 is WNHNN, CDR2 SYGVQD, per germline (reference sequence). J gave up 4 bases and V 7 bases, and 2 bases lay outside the gene matches. The CDR3 is 13 residues long. CDR3 in amino acids: CASTSGSSDTQYF. CDR3 in DNA: TGCGCCAGCACTAGCGGGAGCTCAGATACGCAGTATTTT.

J is TRBJ2-3 and V is TRBV27; TRBD1 is a possible D gene (5 bases). This CDR3 contains 12 residues. V was cut by 4 bases and J by 13 bases, with 15 bases left in between. From germline, CDR1 is MNHEY and CDR2 SMNVEV (reference sequence). CDR3 DNA: TGTGCCAGCAGTTCACCGGGCCAAGGGGAGTATTTT. Encoded protein: CASSSPGQGEYF.

The chain employs TRBV4-2 and TRBJ1-1; D is unresolved. Trimming removed 2 bases from V and 8 bases from J, with 12 bases in between. Germline values: CDR1 LGHNA, CDR2 YNFKEQ. CDR3 length equals 13 residues. This CDR3 is CASSQSVSTEAFF. For the CDR3, the DNA is TGTGCCAGCAGCCAATCTGTTTCGACAGAAGCTTTCTTT.

The V gene is TRBV5-8, the J gene TRBJ2-3, with 10 nucleotides matching TRBD2. V trimming: 2 bases; J trimming: 0 bases; junction bases outside the gene matches: 0. The CDR3 is 15 amino acids. The germline CDR1 and CDR2 sequences are SGHTS and YDEGEE. DNA of the CDR3: TGTGCCAGCAGCTTAGCGGGAGGGAGCACAGATACGCAGTATTTT. Translating gives CASSLAGGSTDTQYF.

The chain combines TRBV5-1 with TRBJ1-6; D is uncertain. V lost 0 bases and J lost 13, with 5 bases in between. The CDR3 is 11 residues long. CDR1 and CDR2 (germline): SGHRS, YFSETQ. CDR3 coding DNA: TGCGCCAGCAGCTTGGAAGAGCCCCTCCACTTT. Translated, it gives CASSLEEPLHF.

Here the CDR3 DNA reads TGTGCCAGCAGCTCTGATCGTGGGACAGGGAGGACTGAAGCTTTCTTT. It encodes CASSSDRGTGRTEAFF. The rearrangement links TRBV11-2 to TRBJ1-1; the match to TRBD1 covers 9 bases. Germline lookup yields CDR1 SGHAT and CDR2 FQNNGV. The CDR3 is 16 residues long. V dropped 4 bases and J dropped 5; count of bases not matched to a gene: 11.

In this sample, this clone turned up once. The genes are TRBV4-1 and TRBJ1-6; D gene uncertain. Trimming took 4 bases from V and 6 from J, leaving 10 bases between them. This CDR3 is built from 14 residues. Germline CDR1 MGHRA, CDR2 YSYEKL. CDR3 coding DNA: TGCGCCAGCAGCCCCCTGGGCCCTAATTCACCCCTCCACTTT. This codes for CASSPLGPNSPLHF.